A selection of T cell receptor beta chains follows, all from one sample in a study of neoadjuvant anti-PD-1 for oral cavity cancer. Profiling relied on immunoSEQ multiplex PCR, and the TCRdb table lists in-frame clones only, not all of them. This sample has roughly 14,000 clones, with roughly three fifths found just once. The sample here was PBMCs, taken before nivolumab (anti-PD-1) treatment. The receptors originated from a person aged 40 to 85 with oral cavity squamous cell carcinoma. Each CDR3 is given with its conserved first and last residue.

V gene	J gene	CDR3 protein
TRBV6-6	TRBJ2-5	CASSSDNRPAETQYF
TRBV15	TRBJ1-1	CATSRDSYDTEAFF
TRBV5-8	TRBJ1-5	CASSLDTNGQPQHF
TRBV15	TRBJ1-2	CATSRPGTVAPYGYTF
TRBV27	TRBJ1-5	CASSSFPPDRGSNQPQHF
TRBV12-5	TRBJ1-5	CASGLWGGYQPQHF
TRBV6-4	TRBJ2-7	CASSDPLAGTKGWAYEQYF
TRBV4-1	TRBJ2-7	CASSQAGLAGGNYEQYF
TRBV11-2	TRBJ2-4	CASSLNSMAGAVSHIQYF
TRBV28	TRBJ1-1	CASRTGMNTEAFF
TRBV6-1	TRBJ1-1	CASSGVEEAFF
TRBV7-2	TRBJ2-5	CASSLVGTQYF
TRBV19	TRBJ2-7	CASSIGTVNEQYF
TRBV7-9	TRBJ2-7	CASSHAGGQDEQYF
TRBV27	TRBJ2-1	CASSTPPGRLSYNEQFF
TRBV7-9	TRBJ1-4	CASSFGDKGRATNEKLFF
TRBV15	TRBJ1-4	CATSRDNRGDEKLFF
TRBV10-2	TRBJ1-2	CASSSGQGLGYTF
TRBV6-1	TRBJ1-1	CASRQDGRAEAFF
TRBV29-1	TRBJ2-1	CSSGPTNNEQFF
TRBV10-2	TRBJ2-1	CASSERTGVRDEQFF
TRBV9	TRBJ1-6	CASSVGGFDSPLHF
TRBV5-1	TRBJ2-2	CASSLAGTGYTGELFF
TRBV5-4	TRBJ1-1	CASSFDRAGMNTEAFF
TRBV7-8	TRBJ2-7	CASSSFRVIPGIRPYEQYF
TRBV28	TRBJ2-2	CASIWTPETGELFF
TRBV19	TRBJ2-2	CASSMGGELFF
TRBV13	TRBJ1-5	CASSSTGERQPQHF
TRBV7-2	TRBJ1-4	CASSSQGREKLFF
TRBV6-1	TRBJ1-3	CASSGQAGGTPGNTIYF
TRBV20-1	TRBJ2-7	CSAGRYEQYF
TRBV7-2	TRBJ2-7	CASSSNDGGYEQYF
TRBV29-1	TRBJ2-2	CSVGRDRELFF
TRBV6-1	TRBJ2-5	CASSDRWASGGETQYF
TRBV20-1	TRBJ1-1	CSAPWTKAFF
TRBV4-2	TRBJ1-4	CASSQDIRAGANEKLFF
TRBV2	TRBJ1-4	CASRTGLNEKLFF
TRBV5-1	TRBJ2-5	CASRIWGQEETQYF
TRBV28	TRBJ1-2	CASGQANYGYTF
TRBV28	TRBJ2-3	CASSPLGAREVDTQYF
TRBV25-1	TRBJ2-2	CASSVTGGLTGELFF